This entry lists 26 T cell receptor beta chains sequenced from one sample in a study of technical replicates of blood from several donors. Assay used: immunoSEQ multiplex PCR; TCRdb lists only in-frame clones, some missing. Among about 88,000 clones listed, over 90% were seen once. Sample: T cells isolated from PBMCs. Receptors were obtained from a human donor in good health.

The V and J genes are TRBV10-2 and TRBJ1-1; 10 nucleotides line up with TRBD1. CDR1 is WSHSY and CDR2 is SAAADI in the germline V gene. CDR3 size: 14 residues. V lost 4 bases and J lost 5; bases outside the gene matches: 4. The CDR3 protein is CASSVTGGRTEAFF. CDR3 nucleotide sequence: TGCGCCAGCAGTGTGACAGGGGGCAGGACTGAAGCTTTCTTT.

The rearrangement joins TRBV5-6 to TRBJ2-3; no clear D gene. The CDR3 has 13 amino acids. The germline V and J ends were trimmed by 1 base and 4 bases, with 7 bases remaining between them. The germline gives CDR1 SGHDT, CDR2 YYEEEE. The CDR3 bases are TGTGCCAGCAGCTTGACAGTCCCAGATACGCAGTATTTT. Its protein product is CASSLTVPDTQYF.

The chain has TRBV19 and TRBJ2-1; unclear D gene. CDR3 size: 14 residues. V was clipped by 10 bases and J by 0 bases, with 13 bases between them. Germline lookup yields CDR1 LNHDA and CDR2 SQIVND (reference sequence). CDR3 sequence (DNA): TGTGCCACGAGTTCAGGTAGCTCCTACAATGAGCAGTTCTTC. Protein product: CATSSGSSYNEQFF. The full variable domain, with the rest looked up from reference TRBV19 and TRBJ2-1, is DGGITQSPKYLFRKEGQNVTLSCEQNLNHDAMYWYRQDPGQGLRLIYYSQIVNDFQKGDIAEGYSVSREKKESFPLTVTSAQKNPTAFYLCATSSGSSYNEQFFGPGTRLTVL.

The genes are TRBV4-1 and TRBJ2-1, with 10 bases fitting TRBD2. Per the germline V gene, CDR1 is MGHRA and CDR2 is YSYEKL. Losses at the gene ends were 4 bases for V and 3 bases for J; bases not matched to a gene: 6. The CDR3 loop spans 16 amino acids. The CDR3 region has the DNA TGCGCCAGCAGCCTCCCTAGCGGGAGTATCTACAATGAGCAGTTCTTC. It yields the protein CASSLPSGSIYNEQFF.

The chain recombines TRBV7-9 with TRBJ2-3; D uncertain. The germline V and J ends were trimmed by 4 bases and 6 bases, with 8 bases remaining between them. This CDR3 has 12 residues. CDR1 and CDR2 (germline): SEHNR, FQNEAQ (reference sequence). CDR3 nucleotides: TGTGCCAGCAGCTCCCCAAGCGATACGCAGTATTTT. Its protein product is CASSSPSDTQYF. The complete variable domain, with remaining parts taken from reference TRBV7-9 and TRBJ2-3, reads DTGVSQNPRHKITKRGQNVTFRCDPISEHNRLYWYRQTLGQGPEFLTYFQNEAQLEKSRLLSDRFSAERPKGSFSTLEIQRTEQGDSAMYLCASSSPSDTQYFGPGTRLTVL.

The gene calls are TRBV5-8 and TRBJ1-1; possibly TRBD1 for D (5 bases). Germline assignment: CDR1 SGHTS and CDR2 YDEGEE. The V end lost 0 bases, the J end lost 3 bases, and 12 bases lay between the germline ends. This CDR3 is 15 amino acids long. The CDR3 nucleotides read TGTGCCAGCAGCTTGGCCGCGGGGGGGTACACTGAAGCTTTCTTT. It yields the protein CASSLAAGGYTEAFF.

The chain carries TRBV6-6 and TRBJ2-5; no clear D gene. The germline CDR1 and CDR2 sequences are MNHNY and SVGAGI (reference sequence). V lost 0 bases and J 1 base, leaving 12 bases between the germline ends. This CDR3 has 16 residues. CDR3 in DNA: TGTGCCAGCAGTTACTCCCGCCAGGCCCTCCAAGAGACCCAGTACTTC. Translating gives CASSYSRQALQETQYF.

This chain connects TRBV5-1 to TRBJ2-7, with D perhaps TRBD2 (6 bases). CDR1 and CDR2 (germline): SGHRS, YFSETQ. The V end lost 0 bases, the J end lost 5 bases, and 15 bases lay between the germline ends. The CDR3 contains 15 residues. CDR3 sequence (DNA): TGCGCCAGCAGCTTGGAACTAGCAAAGTCGGACGAGCAGTACTTC. Its translation is CASSLELAKSDEQYF. The whole variable domain, filled in from reference TRBV5-1 and TRBJ2-7, reads KAGVTQTPRYLIKTRGQQVTLSCSPISGHRSVSWYQQTPGQGLQFLFEYFSETQRNKGNFPGRFSGRQFSNSRSEMNVSTLELGDSALYLCASSLELAKSDEQYFGPGTRLTVT.

The chain employs TRBV19 and TRBJ2-7, with 7 bases that match TRBD2. The germline V gene has CDR1 LNHDA and CDR2 SQIVND (reference sequence). With 4 bases clipped from V and 5 bases from J, the junction kept 11 bases outside the gene matches. This CDR3 is 15 amino acids long. The CDR3, as DNA: TGTGCCAGTAGTACCCGGAGACTGACTAGCCACGAGCAGTACTTC. This encodes CASSTRRLTSHEQYF. Complete variable domain (other parts from reference TRBV19 and TRBJ2-7): DGGITQSPKYLFRKEGQNVTLSCEQNLNHDAMYWYRQDPGQGLRLIYYSQIVNDFQKGDIAEGYSVSREKKESFPLTVTSAQKNPTAFYLCASSTRRLTSHEQYFGPGTRLTVT.

The chain carries TRBV28 and TRBJ1-5; D remains unclear. The V end lost 1 base, the J end lost 1 base, and 8 bases lay between the germline ends. The CDR3 extends over 15 amino acids. Germline CDR1 is MDHEN and CDR2 is SYDVKM. CDR3 region: CASSLFPQSNQPQHF. DNA for the CDR3: TGTGCCAGCAGTTTATTTCCCCAGAGCAATCAGCCCCAGCATTTT.

V gene TRBV7-3 combines with J gene TRBJ1-2; D is perhaps TRBD1 (5 bases). V was clipped by 1 base and J by 2 bases, with 8 bases between them. The CDR3 consists of 14 residues. Germline loops: CDR1 SGHTA, CDR2 FQGTGA. For the CDR3, the DNA is TGTGCCAGCAGCTTAAATCCAGGGAACTATGGCTACACCTTC. This gives the protein CASSLNPGNYGYTF.

The chain is built from TRBV27 and TRBJ1-5; 9 bases agree with TRBD1. Looked up from germline, CDR1 is MNHEY and CDR2 is SMNVEV (reference sequence). CDR3 length: 18 residues. The trim removed 5 bases at V and 5 bases at J, leaving 16 bases unmatched. The CDR3 sequence is CASSRFGRQGVTDQPQHF. DNA for the CDR3: TGTGCCAGCAGTCGCTTTGGGCGACAGGGGGTCACGGATCAGCCCCAGCATTTT.

The CDR3 nucleotides read TGTGCCTGGGCCCCGGGACAGATGAATTCACCCCTCCACTTT. Encoded protein: CAWAPGQMNSPLHF. The chain couples TRBV30 to TRBJ1-6, with TRBD1 identical over 7 bases. There are 14 residues in the CDR3. Trimming removed 5 bases from V and 7 bases from J; junction bases left unmatched: 8. Germline-derived CDR1 and CDR2 are GTSNPN and SVGIG (reference sequence).

A few counts support this clone. The chain is built from TRBV21-1 and TRBJ2-7; the DNA was not used to check the table's D call, TRBD2. TRBV21-1 is marked as a pseudogene. CDR3 length: 13 residues. The DNA of the CDR3 is TGTGCCAGCAGTGGTGGCGGGGCCTACGAGCAGTACTTC. Translated, it gives CASSGGGAYEQYF.

CDR3 residues: CASSAYGTDAYNEQFF. DNA for the CDR3: TGTGCCAGCAGCGCATACGGGACAGACGCCTACAATGAGCAGTTCTTC. The chain has TRBV9 and TRBJ2-1; TRBD1 aligns across 7 bases. V shed 3 bases, J shed 2 bases, and the junction held 8 bases outside the gene matches. The CDR3 has 16 residues. CDR1 and CDR2 (germline): SGDLS, YYNGEE.

This sequence joins TRBV7-9 and TRBJ2-1; TRBD2 matches 7 bases. This CDR3 contains 12 residues. The V gene's germline CDR1 is SEHNR and CDR2 FQNEAQ (reference sequence). V was pared by 1 base and J by 13 bases, with 4 bases of the junction left unmatched. The CDR3 is CASSLESGGQFF. The CDR3 DNA sequence: TGTGCCAGCAGCTTAGAGTCGGGAGGACAGTTCTTC.

The V and J genes are TRBV28 and TRBJ2-3; the match to TRBD2 covers 16 bases. Trimming cost V 8 bases and J 2 bases; bases outside gene matches: 1. Germline CDR1 is MDHEN and CDR2 is SYDVKM. CDR3 size: 15 residues. As DNA, the CDR3 is TGTGCCAGCGGGACTAGCGGGAGGGCCACAGATACGCAGTATTTT. This gives the protein CASGTSGRATDTQYF.

J is TRBJ2-7 and V is TRBV5-1, with 14 nucleotides matching TRBD2. The V segment lost 0 bases and the J segment 0 bases; nucleotides outside the gene matches: 5. The CDR3 runs 18 residues. Germline values: CDR1 SGHRS, CDR2 YFSETQ. The DNA of the CDR3 is TGCGCCAGCAGCTTGGTTGGGACTAGCGGGAGCCTCTCCTACGAGCAGTACTTC. Translation gives CASSLVGTSGSLSYEQYF.

The chain recombines TRBV30 with TRBJ1-4; D is perhaps TRBD1 (5 bases). Germline assignment: CDR1 GTSNPN and CDR2 SVGIG (reference sequence). The CDR3 sequence is 16 residues long. Trimming took off 5 bases at V and 8 bases at J, with 24 bases between the two ends. CDR3: CAWAGGAGVEGEKLFF. The CDR3 DNA reads TGTGCCTGGGCTGGAGGGGCGGGAGTGGAGGGGGAAAAACTGTTTTTT.

In this sample, this clone turned up once. This chain joins TRBV2 and TRBJ1-2; weak D call: TRBD1 (5 bases). From germline, CDR1 is SNHLY and CDR2 FYNNEI. The CDR3 runs to 13 residues. The V end was cut by 6 bases, the J end by 0 bases, with 8 bases between. CDR3 nucleotides: TGTGCCAGCAGACAGACAGCTAACTATGGCTACACCTTC. This gives the protein CASRQTANYGYTF.

J is TRBJ2-3 and V is TRBV9, with TRBD1 matching 7 bases. The CDR3 length is 13 residues. Germline V lookup: CDR1 SGDLS, CDR2 YYNGEE. J gave up 6 bases and V 4 bases, and 5 bases lay outside the gene matches. The DNA for the CDR3 is TGTGCCAGCAGCTATCGACAGGGCGATACGCAGTATTTT. Protein sequence: CASSYRQGDTQYF.

The V gene is TRBV28, the J gene TRBJ1-2; TRBD1 matches at 9 bases. V trimming: 5 bases; J trimming: 6 bases; junction bases outside the gene matches: 10. Germline loops: CDR1 MDHEN, CDR2 SYDVKM. This CDR3 spans 15 amino acids. The DNA for the CDR3 is TGTGCCAGCAGTCCGACGACAGGGGGACGGGATGGCTACACCTTC. It codes for CASSPTTGGRDGYTF.

The genes are TRBV28 and TRBJ1-4, with 11 bases identical to TRBD1. Germline V CDR1 and CDR2: MDHEN, SYDVKM. This CDR3 has 14 residues. Trimming took 6 bases from V and 7 from J; bases not matched to a gene: 4. In DNA, the CDR3 is TGTGCCAGCAGATCCGGGACAGGGGGTGAAAAACTGTTTTTT. This codes for CASRSGTGGEKLFF. Filled out from reference TRBV28 and TRBJ1-4, the complete variable domain reads DVKVTQSSRYLVKRTGEKVFLECVQDMDHENMFWYRQDPGLGLRLIYFSYDVKMKEKGDIPEGYSVSREKKERFSLILESASTNQTSMYLCASRSGTGGEKLFFGSGTQLSVL.

The chain couples TRBV5-5 to TRBJ1-6; 8 bases are a match to TRBD1. Germline V lookup: CDR1 SGHKS, CDR2 YYEKEE (reference sequence). The CDR3 loop spans 16 amino acids. V lost 4 bases, J lost 9 bases, and 12 bases stayed unmatched. CDR3 sequence reads: CASSREWDRRTSPLHF. For the CDR3, the DNA is TGTGCCAGCAGCCGGGAGTGGGACAGGCGGACTTCACCCCTCCACTTT.

This clone was observed at least ten times. This chain connects TRBV9 to TRBJ2-7; 9 bases agree with TRBD2. After removal of 4 bases from V and 6 bases from J, the junction contained 17 bases not matched to a gene. The CDR3 consists of 17 residues. CDR1 is SGDLS, CDR2 YYNGEE, per germline. CDR3 DNA: TGTGCCAGCAGCCCACTCAGCACCGGGACTAGCACCTTCGAGCAGTACTTC. It specifies CASSPLSTGTSTFEQYF.

The chain couples TRBV4-2 to TRBJ2-3, with a tentative D call TRBD1 (5 bases). CDR3 length: 18 residues. Germline V gene sequence: CDR1 LGHNA, CDR2 YNFKEQ. Trimming cost V 0 bases and J 2 bases, with 18 bases left between them. The CDR3: CASSQEIIDRRVTDTQYF. The CDR3, as DNA: TGTGCCAGCAGCCAAGAGATTATCGACAGAAGGGTCACAGATACGCAGTATTTT.